Listed here are 30 T cell receptor beta chains from one sample, sequenced in a study of blood T cell repertoires in COVID-19. TCRdb's table, derived via immunoSEQ multiplex PCR, lists solely in-frame clones and lacks some. The table lists approximately 71,000 clones, about 74% of them singletons. Sample: peripheral blood. These receptors all stem from a human donor in a cohort sampled during active COVID-19.

This chain joins TRBV21-1 and TRBJ2-5; the table's D call of TRBD2 was not tested on the DNA. TRBV21-1 is marked as a pseudogene. CDR3 length: 17 residues. CDR3 bases: TGTGCCAGCAGCAGAACGCAGGGTGGGGGGTACCAAGAGACCCAGTACTTC. It yields the protein CASSRTQGGGYQETQYF.

The chain carries TRBV6-5 and TRBJ1-4, with D perhaps matching TRBD1 (5 bases). CDR3 length: 16 residues. CDR1 is MNHEY, CDR2 SVGAGI, per germline. V shed 4 bases and J shed 3 bases, with 15 bases lying between them. The DNA of the CDR3 is TGTGCCAGCAGTTTCAGGGTTAACTCCCCTAATGAAAAACTGTTTTTT. This encodes CASSFRVNSPNEKLFF.

This chain joins TRBV5-1 and TRBJ2-3; 10 bases agree with TRBD2. CDR3 size: 15 residues. The V gene's germline CDR1 is SGHRS and CDR2 YFSETQ. Trimming cost V 1 base and J 4 bases; bases outside gene matches: 3. This CDR3 reads CASSLSSGSADTQYF. The CDR3 coding sequence is TGCGCCAGCAGCTTGTCTAGCGGGAGTGCAGATACGCAGTATTTT.

This clone came up a few times. In DNA, the CDR3 is TGTGCCAGCAGGACTACAGGGGGAGATTCACCCCTCCACTTT. It translates to CASRTTGGDSPLHF. The J gene is TRBJ1-6, the V gene TRBV7-2; 8 nucleotides match TRBD1. V was clipped by 6 bases and J by 8 bases; unmatched bases: 6. Germline CDR1 and CDR2: SGHTA and FQGNSA. The CDR3 has 14 amino acids.

V gene TRBV6-2 or TRBV6-3 combines with J gene TRBJ1-5; unclear D gene. The CDR3 length is 14 residues. V lost 5 bases to trimming and J lost 0 bases, with 8 bases between them. CDR1 is MNHEY and CDR2 is SVGEGT in the germline V gene. Written as DNA, the CDR3 is TGTGCCAGCAGTGATCGTAGTAGCAATCAGCCCCAGCATTTT. It is translated as CASSDRSSNQPQHF.

J is TRBJ2-3 and V is TRBV19, with TRBD2 matching 7 bases. J was trimmed by 4 bases and V by 3 bases; bases with no gene match: 10. The germline gives CDR1 LNHDA, CDR2 SQIVND (reference sequence). The CDR3 sequence is 16 residues long. The CDR3: CASSIWAGVYSDTQYF. DNA for the CDR3: TGTGCCAGTAGTATTTGGGCGGGGGTGTATTCAGATACGCAGTATTTT. Supplemented by reference TRBV19 and TRBJ2-3, the full variable domain reads DGGITQSPKYLFRKEGQNVTLSCEQNLNHDAMYWYRQDPGQGLRLIYYSQIVNDFQKGDIAEGYSVSREKKESFPLTVTSAQKNPTAFYLCASSIWAGVYSDTQYFGPGTRLTVL.

The rearrangement uses TRBV27 and TRBJ2-7; perhaps TRBD2 as D (5 bases). V lost 2 bases to trimming and J lost 0 bases, with 17 bases between them. CDR1 and CDR2 from the germline V gene are MNHEY and SMNVEV (reference sequence). The CDR3 totals 17 residues. CDR3: CASSLSLLTGSSYEQYF. The CDR3 DNA follows: TGTGCCAGCAGTTTAAGTTTACTAACGGGAAGCTCCTACGAGCAGTACTTC.

The chain carries TRBV6-2 or TRBV6-3 and TRBJ2-3; TRBD2 matches at 7 bases. From germline, CDR1 is MNHEY and CDR2 SVGEGT. The CDR3 loop spans 15 amino acids. Trimming took 2 bases from V and 7 from J; bases not matched to a gene: 9. The CDR3 is CASSYPGLAANTQYF. In nucleotides, the CDR3 is TGTGCCAGCAGTTACCCCGGCCTAGCGGCTAATACGCAGTATTTT.

The sample holds a few counts of this clone. The gene calls are TRBV27 and TRBJ1-1, with 7 bases lining up with TRBD1. The germline V gene encodes CDR1 MNHEY and CDR2 SMNVEV (reference sequence). V lost 7 bases and J lost 1; bases outside the gene matches: 6. The CDR3 covers 14 residues. CDR3 sequence (DNA): TGTGCCAGCACCGACCGGACAGGGAACACTGAAGCTTTCTTT. Amino acid sequence: CASTDRTGNTEAFF.

The V gene is TRBV7-9, the J gene TRBJ1-5; a possible D gene is TRBD1 (5 bases). The V gene's germline CDR1 is SEHNR and CDR2 FQNEAQ (reference sequence). Trimming left V 2 bases short and J 6 bases short, with 11 bases between. The CDR3 is made up of 14 amino acids. This chain's CDR3 is CASSLTGGSQPQHF. DNA of the CDR3: TGTGCCAGCAGCTTAACCGGGGGTAGTCAGCCCCAGCATTTT.

Notes on this clone: Compared with germline, one end of the junction differs, possibly owing to a read error. Within the sample, other DNA sequences also encode this same CDR3. The chain recombines TRBV7-7 with TRBJ2-5, with 14 bases lining up with TRBD2. Per germline, CDR1 SSHAT and CDR2 FNYEAQ (reference sequence). The CDR3 has 16 residues. The CDR3 region has the DNA TGTGCTAGCAGCCCCGGACTAGCGGGAGGACAAGAGACCCAGTACTTC. Encoded protein: CASSPGLAGGQETQYF.

This chain joins TRBV7-2 and TRBJ1-2; D ambiguous. Germline CDR1 and CDR2: SGHTA and FQGNSA. The CDR3 runs to 15 residues. Trimming took off 1 base at V and 2 bases at J, with 11 bases between the two ends. The CDR3 here is CASSLVPGLNYGYTF. The CDR3 DNA is TGTGCCAGCAGCTTAGTTCCGGGTCTGAACTATGGCTACACCTTC.

V usage is TRBV25-1 and J usage is TRBJ2-3; the match to TRBD2 covers 9 bases. Looked up from germline, CDR1 is MGHDK and CDR2 is SYGVNS. The CDR3 is 16 residues long. J was trimmed by 0 bases and V by 4 bases; bases with no gene match: 5. The CDR3 reads CASSGSLAGSTDTQYF. Here the CDR3 DNA reads TGTGCCAGCAGTGGGTCGCTAGCGGGGAGCACAGATACGCAGTATTTT. Supplemented by reference TRBV25-1 and TRBJ2-3, the full variable domain reads EADIYQTPRYLVIGTGKKITLECSQTMGHDKMYWYQQDPGMELHLIHYSYGVNSTEKGDLSSESTVSRIRTEHFPLTLESARPSHTSQYLCASSGSLAGSTDTQYFGPGTRLTVL.

The rearrangement links TRBV28 to TRBJ1-2; no clear D gene. There are 16 residues in the CDR3. Between the trimmed V and J ends, which lost 5 bases and 1 base, there was a span of 17 bases. CDR1 is MDHEN and CDR2 is SYDVKM in the germline V gene. DNA of the CDR3: TGTGCCAGCAGTCCCGGGGAGTCACCGGGTAACTATGGCTACACCTTC. It is translated as CASSPGESPGNYGYTF.

V gene TRBV6-5 combines with J gene TRBJ2-2; 7 nucleotides match TRBD1. The germline V gene encodes CDR1 MNHEY and CDR2 SVGAGI. This CDR3 region has 14 residues. V lost 5 bases and J lost 1; bases outside the gene matches: 1. CDR3 nucleotide sequence: TGTGCCAGCAGTCGGGACAGGAACACCGGGGAGCTGTTTTTT. Translation gives CASSRDRNTGELFF.

This chain connects TRBV10-3 to TRBJ2-7; D possibly corresponds to TRBD2 (6 bases). The CDR3 extends over 15 amino acids. V was pared by 3 bases and J by 4 bases, with 16 bases between. In germline, CDR1 is ENHRY, CDR2 SYGVKD. CDR3 nucleotide sequence: TGTGCCATCAGTGAAGGTACTCTAGCGACATACGAGCAGTACTTC. The encoded protein is CAISEGTLATYEQYF.

The chain carries TRBV5-1 and TRBJ2-2, with a tentative D call TRBD1 (5 bases). Germline V CDR1 and CDR2: SGHRS, YFSETQ. The CDR3 consists of 15 residues. The V end was cut by 6 bases, the J end by 3 bases, with 15 bases between. The CDR3 sequence: CASTPRQGDTGELFF. DNA for the CDR3: TGCGCCAGCACCCCCCGGCAAGGGGACACCGGGGAGCTGTTTTTT.

The chain joins TRBV24-1 to TRBJ1-5; 8 bases are shared with TRBD1. This CDR3 is 13 amino acids long. The germline V gene encodes CDR1 KGHDR and CDR2 SFDVKD. After removal of 10 bases from V and 7 bases from J, the junction contained 8 bases not matched to a gene. The CDR3 DNA sequence: TGTGCCACGAGCTCGACAGGGGAGCAGCCCCAGCATTTT. This sequence encodes CATSSTGEQPQHF.

V is TRBV5-1 and J is TRBJ2-7; 8 bases are shared with TRBD2. V lost 0 bases, J lost 3 bases, and 5 bases stayed unmatched. Germline V CDR1 and CDR2: SGHRS, YFSETQ. CDR3 size: 15 residues. The CDR3 loop reads CASSLAPSGSYEQYF. The CDR3 nucleotides are TGCGCCAGCAGCTTGGCGCCCAGCGGGAGCTACGAGCAGTACTTC.

This rearrangement joins TRBV5-6 to TRBJ1-4, with a weak D call TRBD1 (6 bases). Germline V gene lookup returns CDR1 SGHDT and CDR2 YYEEEE. The CDR3 sequence is 14 residues long. V was clipped by 5 bases and J by 5 bases, with 13 bases between them. Written as DNA, the CDR3 is TGTGCCAGCAGTATGACAGGCCGGAATGAAAAACTGTTTTTT. Translating it yields CASSMTGRNEKLFF.

This clone has a single count. The chain combines TRBV2 with TRBJ2-7, with 7 bases lining up with TRBD2. Unmatched junction bases numbered 10, after V lost 6 bases and J lost 2 bases. The CDR3 runs to 15 residues. Germline V gene lookup returns CDR1 SNHLY and CDR2 FYNNEI. CDR3 nucleotides: TGTGCCAGCAGGGAAAGGGCGGGGGAAACCTACGAGCAGTACTTC. Its protein product is CASRERAGETYEQYF.

The V and J genes are TRBV10-2 and TRBJ2-3, with 7 bases lining up with TRBD1. With 6 bases clipped from V and 6 bases from J, the junction kept 9 bases outside the gene matches. Germline V gives CDR1 WSHSY, CDR2 SAAADI. CDR3 size: 14 residues. The CDR3 DNA is TGCGCCAGCAGAAGGGACAGAGTCTGGGATACGCAGTATTTT. The encoded protein is CASRRDRVWDTQYF.

This clone appeared a single time. V and J are TRBV24-1 and TRBJ2-1; TRBD2 matches at 12 bases. V shed 4 bases and J 2 bases; nucleotides not matched to a gene: 8. CDR3 length: 18 residues. CDR1 is KGHDR and CDR2 is SFDVKD in the germline V gene. DNA of the CDR3: TGTGCCACCAGTGACCCTACTGGACTAGCGGGAACCTACAATGAGCAGTTCTTC. This gives the protein CATSDPTGLAGTYNEQFF.

The chain has TRBV18 and TRBJ2-7; TRBD2 aligns across 7 bases. V shed 4 bases and J 6 bases; nucleotides not matched to a gene: 12. The germline gives CDR1 KGHSH, CDR2 LQKENI. The CDR3 covers 15 residues. The CDR3 DNA follows: TGTGCCAGCTCACAATCTAGCGGAGGGGTCGGCGAGCAGTACTTC. Amino acid sequence: CASSQSSGGVGEQYF.

By share, this clone counts as medium-sized. J is TRBJ1-1 and V is TRBV2; perhaps TRBD1 as D (5 bases). Germline V gene sequence: CDR1 SNHLY, CDR2 FYNNEI. This CDR3 region has 13 residues. Trimming cost V 4 bases and J 6 bases, with 12 bases left between them. The CDR3 spells CASSAPGVPEAFF. Here the CDR3 DNA reads TGTGCCAGCAGTGCCCCGGGGGTACCTGAAGCTTTCTTT.

CDR3 protein: CAWLSDKPYEQYF. The CDR3 DNA reads TGTGCCTGGCTCTCTGACAAGCCCTACGAGCAGTACTTC. The rearrangement links TRBV30 to TRBJ2-7; no clear D. CDR3 length equals 13 residues. CDR1 is GTSNPN and CDR2 is SVGIG in the germline V gene (reference sequence). V was cut by 5 bases and J by 2 bases, with 13 bases left in between.

The J gene is TRBJ2-1, the V gene TRBV20-1, with a weak D call TRBD1 (6 bases). The CDR3 loop spans 11 amino acids. Germline loops: CDR1 DFQATT, CDR2 SNEGSKA (reference sequence). With 5 bases removed from V and 8 bases from J, the gap between germline ends came to 10 bases. The CDR3: CSAPAGDEQFF. CDR3 sequence (DNA): TGCAGTGCTCCCGCAGGGGATGAGCAGTTCTTC.

The chain recombines TRBV3-1 (or the pseudogene TRBV3-2) with TRBJ1-1; the D gene is possibly TRBD1 (6 bases). The CDR3 extends over 15 amino acids. Trimming took 0 bases from V and 10 from J, leaving 18 bases between them. Germline V CDR1 and CDR2: LGHDT, YNNKEL (reference sequence). The CDR3 here is CASSQEGLQGQRAFF. The CDR3 coding sequence is TGTGCCAGCAGCCAAGAGGGTCTTCAGGGGCAGAGAGCTTTCTTT.

The V and J genes are TRBV30 and TRBJ1-2; D gene unclear. From germline, CDR1 is GTSNPN and CDR2 SVGIG (reference sequence). The V end lost 1 base, the J end lost 8 bases, and 8 bases lay between the germline ends. This CDR3 has 11 residues. This CDR3 is CAWSDNGGYTF. The CDR3 DNA follows: TGTGCCTGGAGTGATAACGGGGGCTACACCTTC.

V is TRBV13 and J is TRBJ1-2; TRBD1 is a possible D gene (6 bases). From germline, CDR1 is PRHDT and CDR2 FYEKMQ (reference sequence). Trimming removed 6 bases from V and 8 bases from J, with 19 bases in between. The CDR3 loop spans 14 amino acids. The CDR3 loop reads CASRTAGGRLGYTF. The CDR3 DNA reads TGTGCCAGCAGAACCGCGGGGGGGCGGCTGGGCTACACCTTC.